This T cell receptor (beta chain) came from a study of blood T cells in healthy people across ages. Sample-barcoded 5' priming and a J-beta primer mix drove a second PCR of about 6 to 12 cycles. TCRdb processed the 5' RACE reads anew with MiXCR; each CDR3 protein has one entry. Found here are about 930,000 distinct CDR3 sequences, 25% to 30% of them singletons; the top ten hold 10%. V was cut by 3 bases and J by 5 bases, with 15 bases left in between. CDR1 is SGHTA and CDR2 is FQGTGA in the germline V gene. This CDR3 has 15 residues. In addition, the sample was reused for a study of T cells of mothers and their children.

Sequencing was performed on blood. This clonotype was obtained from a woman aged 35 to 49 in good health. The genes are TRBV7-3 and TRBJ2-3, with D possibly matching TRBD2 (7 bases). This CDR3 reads CASSFEAGAGDTQYF. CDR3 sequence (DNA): TGTGCCAGCAGCTTCGAGGCGGGGGCGGGAGATACGCAGTATTTT.